A single sample is the source of the 21 T cell receptor beta chains below, sequenced in a study of human T cells and chemical hapten exposure. Time point of the sample: pre-sensitization, week 0. Treatment: therapeutic diphenylcyclopropenone sensitization with weekly scalp DPC. Each CDR3 protein gets one entry after TCRdb re-called the RACE reads with MiXCR. The sample yields about 270,000 distinct CDR3 sequences, 7.7% seen once. Sequencing was performed on whole blood, taken in connection with sensitization to the hapten diphenylcyclopropenone (DPC). Receptors originate from a man between 18 and 29 years old with alopecia areata. Some clones in this sample may be carry-over from other donors' samples.

V is TRBV27 and J is TRBJ1-1, with D possibly TRBD1 on 5 matching bases. Germline V CDR1 and CDR2: MNHEY, SMNVEV (reference sequence). The CDR3 consists of 10 residues. With 6 bases removed from V and 13 bases from J, the gap between germline ends came to 12 bases. The CDR3 DNA reads as TGTGCCAGCAGAAGCAGGGTCCTTTTCTTT. As protein: CASRSRVLFF.

Only a few counts were recorded for this clonotype. J is TRBJ1-6 and V is TRBV7-9, with 7 bases matching TRBD1. From germline, CDR1 is SEHNR and CDR2 FQNEAQ (reference sequence). The CDR3 has 16 amino acids. With V trimmed by 5 bases and J by 10 bases, 14 bases remained unmatched. CDR3 amino acids: CASSKERGQAQSPLHF. Written as DNA, the CDR3 is TGTGCCAGCAGCAAAGAAAGGGGGCAGGCGCAGTCACCCCTCCACTTT.

This chain connects TRBV7-8 to TRBJ2-2; D is perhaps TRBD1 (5 bases). V lost 2 bases, J lost 0 bases, and 19 bases lay in between. The CDR3 covers 19 residues. Germline lookup yields CDR1 SGHVS and CDR2 FQNEAQ. The CDR3 sequence is CASSLKSIDRRSNTGELFF. The CDR3 region has the DNA TGTGCCAGCAGCTTAAAATCAATCGACAGACGGTCGAACACCGGGGAGCTGTTTTTT.

This clonotype was seen more than once but under ten times. Written as DNA, the CDR3 is TGCAGCGTTGGGAAGCAGAACACTGAAGCTTTCTTT. As protein: CSVGKQNTEAFF. The chain recombines TRBV29-1 with TRBJ1-1; D ambiguous. V shed 4 bases and J shed 1 base, with 7 bases lying between them. Germline values: CDR1 SQVTM, CDR2 ANQGSEA. This CDR3 has 12 residues. Complete variable domain (other parts from reference TRBV29-1 and TRBJ1-1): SAVISQKPSRDICQRGTSLTIQCQVDSQVTMMFWYRQQPGQSLTLIATANQGSEATYESGFVIDKFPISRPNLTFSTLTVSNMSPEDSSIYLCSVGKQNTEAFFGQGTRLTVV.

This clonotype was recorded at least ten times. CDR3 sequence reads: CASSLHGERGDTQYF. The CDR3 DNA sequence: TGTGCCAGCAGCTTGCACGGCGAGAGGGGAGATACGCAGTATTTT. V and J are TRBV7-3 and TRBJ2-3; D tentatively fits TRBD1 or TRBD2 (5 bases each). Looked up from germline, CDR1 is SGHTA and CDR2 is FQGTGA. Trimming stripped 3 bases from V and 5 bases from J, with 15 bases between. This CDR3 contains 15 residues.

The sample holds a few counts of this clonotype. This chain uses TRBV5-4 with TRBJ2-5; 9 bases map to TRBD2. The ends lost 4 bases at V and 2 bases at J; junction bases unmatched: 3. Germline CDR1 and CDR2: SGHNT and YYREEE (reference sequence). The CDR3 covers 14 residues. CDR3 in amino acids: CASSKTSGQETQYF. CDR3 DNA: TGTGCCAGCAGCAAGACTAGCGGACAAGAGACCCAGTACTTC.

The genes are TRBV9 and TRBJ2-3; a weak D match, TRBD2 (6 bases). CDR1 and CDR2 (germline): SGDLS, YYNGEE. The CDR3 consists of 17 residues. V dropped 5 bases and J dropped 5 bases, with 24 bases sitting between them. CDR3 sequence: CASRGLREGEVRDTQYF. In DNA form, the CDR3 reads TGTGCCAGCAGGGGACTGCGAGAAGGGGAAGTCAGAGATACGCAGTATTTT.

The chain uses TRBV20-1 and TRBJ1-1; D unclear. Germline V lookup: CDR1 DFQATT, CDR2 SNEGSKA (reference sequence). The CDR3 has 11 residues. Trimming took 0 bases from V and 8 from J, leaving 7 bases between them. The CDR3 here is CSARDLTEAFF. The CDR3 DNA is TGCAGTGCTAGAGATCTGACAGAAGCTTTCTTT.

The CDR3 bases are TGCAGCGTTGCCGGGACTTTTTCACGAGAGACCCAGTACTTC. Amino acid sequence: CSVAGTFSRETQYF. The V call is TRBV29-1, the J call TRBJ2-5; D might be TRBD2 (6 bases). Trimming pared 4 bases from V and 4 bases from J, leaving 16 bases between. The CDR3 runs to 14 residues. Germline CDR1 is SQVTM and CDR2 is ANQGSEA.

This clonotype was detected many times. This chain uses TRBV12-3 or TRBV12-4 with TRBJ2-4, with 9 positions matching TRBD1. The CDR3 is made up of 16 amino acids. V lost 4 bases to trimming and J lost 0 bases; unmatched junction nucleotides: 4. The CDR3 sequence is CASSSTGGLAKNIQYF. The CDR3 nucleotides read TGTGCCAGCAGTTCGACAGGGGGGCTAGCCAAAAACATTCAGTACTTC.

This clonotype was seen many times. The V call is TRBV12-3 or TRBV12-4, the J call TRBJ2-7, with D possibly being TRBD1 (7 bases). Trimming removed 5 bases at V and 1 base at J, with 12 bases between. This CDR3 comprises 14 residues. The CDR3 here is CASSRQGGSYEQYF. CDR3 nucleotide sequence: TGTGCCAGCAGTCGGCAGGGGGGTTCCTACGAGCAGTACTTC.

The V gene is TRBV28, the J gene TRBJ2-3, with a tentative D call TRBD1 (7 bases). Deletions cut 6 bases from V and 0 bases from J, with 16 bases between. The CDR3 length is 16 residues. The germline V gene has CDR1 MDHEN and CDR2 SYDVKM. The CDR3 nucleotides are TGTGCCAGCAGCACGGCGGGACAGTCTAGCACAGATACGCAGTATTTT. It encodes CASSTAGQSSTDTQYF.

The J gene is TRBJ1-2, the V gene TRBV6-2 or TRBV6-3; TRBD1 matches at 7 bases. CDR1 is MNHEY and CDR2 is SVGEGT in the germline V gene. The CDR3 sequence is 14 residues long. V shed 2 bases and J 3 bases; nucleotides not matched to a gene: 3. The CDR3 reads CASSYVDRDYGYTF. Written as DNA, the CDR3 is TGTGCCAGCAGTTACGTTGACAGGGACTATGGCTACACCTTC.

This clonotype has only a few counts. The genes are TRBV29-1 and TRBJ2-7; D is possibly TRBD1 (6 bases). V shed 4 bases and J shed 2 bases, with 15 bases lying between them. This CDR3 has 14 residues. Germline values: CDR1 SQVTM, CDR2 ANQGSEA. CDR3 DNA: TGCAGCGTTGTTGTGAGGGACAAGACCTACGAGCAGTACTTC. Protein product: CSVVVRDKTYEQYF.

This clonotype was counted between two and nine times. The chain combines TRBV7-9 with TRBJ2-1, with D uncertain. From germline, CDR1 is SEHNR and CDR2 FQNEAQ (reference sequence). V gave up 5 bases and J gave up 0 bases, with 23 bases separating them. The CDR3 length is 19 residues. CDR3: CASSNTPGVISNSYNEQFF. In DNA form, the CDR3 reads TGTGCCAGCAGCAATACTCCGGGCGTCATATCGAACTCCTACAATGAGCAGTTCTTC.

The sample holds a few counts of this clonotype. The chain joins TRBV20-1 to TRBJ2-7; 9 bases line up with TRBD1. Germline loops: CDR1 DFQATT, CDR2 SNEGSKA (reference sequence). CDR3 length: 16 amino acids. V was clipped by 0 bases and J by 3 bases; unmatched bases: 9. Written as DNA, the CDR3 is TGCAGTGCTAGAGACCCCGACAGGGGGACGTTCTACGAGCAGTACTTC. It yields the protein CSARDPDRGTFYEQYF.

This clonotype has a count of ten or more. The chain employs TRBV6-2 or TRBV6-3 and TRBJ1-2, with 8 bases aligning to TRBD1. V lost 4 bases and J lost 7; bases outside the gene matches: 17. CDR1 is MNHEY, CDR2 SVGEGT, per germline. The CDR3 runs 17 residues. CDR3 region: CASSFYRGQGRFIGYTF. As DNA, the CDR3 is TGTGCCAGCAGTTTCTACCGCGGACAGGGAAGATTCATTGGCTACACCTTC.

This clonotype occurred a few times. The J gene is TRBJ1-1, the V gene TRBV3-1, with D unresolved. This CDR3 has 14 residues. Trimming removed 3 bases at V and 4 bases at J, with 12 bases between. CDR1 and CDR2 (germline): LGHDT, YNNKEL (reference sequence). CDR3 DNA sequence: TGTGCCAGCAGCCACCGAAAGGATGGCACTGAAGCTTTCTTT. As protein: CASSHRKDGTEAFF.

There are a few counts of this clonotype. The rearrangement joins TRBV28 to TRBJ2-4; a possible D gene is TRBD1 (5 bases). In germline, CDR1 is MDHEN, CDR2 SYDVKM. The CDR3 covers 15 residues. The V gene lost 6 bases and the J gene lost 3 bases, with 15 bases spanning the gap. Here the CDR3 DNA reads TGTGCCAGCAGCCATAACCAGGGCAACAAAAACATTCAGTACTTC. The encoded protein is CASSHNQGNKNIQYF.

The chain employs TRBV20-1 and TRBJ2-7; possible D gene TRBD2, 7 bases. The CDR3 extends over 15 amino acids. CDR1 DFQATT and CDR2 SNEGSKA come from the germline V gene (reference sequence). Trimming took off 2 bases at V and 4 bases at J, with 18 bases between the two ends. This CDR3 is CSARSGGGVTYEQYF. CDR3 nucleotide sequence: TGCAGTGCTAGATCCGGAGGGGGGGTGACATACGAGCAGTACTTC.

This clonotype turned up a few times. The rearrangement joins TRBV6-1 to TRBJ2-7; 11 bases are a match to TRBD2. The J segment lost 9 bases and the V segment lost 4 bases, leaving 17 bases of the junction unmatched. CDR3 size: 17 residues. Germline-derived CDR1 and CDR2 are MNHNS and SASEGT. CDR3 DNA: TGTGCCAGCAGTGTCAAGACTAGCGGGGTTCTCCAGCCTCGGCAGTACGTC. Translated, it gives CASSVKTSGVLQPRQYV.